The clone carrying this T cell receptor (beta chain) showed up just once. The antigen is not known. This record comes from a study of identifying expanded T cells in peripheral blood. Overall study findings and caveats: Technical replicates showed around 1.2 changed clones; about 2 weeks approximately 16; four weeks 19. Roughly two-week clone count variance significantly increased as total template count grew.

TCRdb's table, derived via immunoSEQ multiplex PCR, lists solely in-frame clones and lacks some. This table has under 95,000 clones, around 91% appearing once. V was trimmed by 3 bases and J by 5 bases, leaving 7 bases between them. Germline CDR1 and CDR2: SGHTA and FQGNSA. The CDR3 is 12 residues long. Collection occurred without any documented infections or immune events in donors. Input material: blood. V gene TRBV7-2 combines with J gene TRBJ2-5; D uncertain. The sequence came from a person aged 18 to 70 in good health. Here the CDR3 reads CASSFRSETQYF. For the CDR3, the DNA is TGTGCCAGCAGCTTTCGATCGGAGACCCAGTACTTC.